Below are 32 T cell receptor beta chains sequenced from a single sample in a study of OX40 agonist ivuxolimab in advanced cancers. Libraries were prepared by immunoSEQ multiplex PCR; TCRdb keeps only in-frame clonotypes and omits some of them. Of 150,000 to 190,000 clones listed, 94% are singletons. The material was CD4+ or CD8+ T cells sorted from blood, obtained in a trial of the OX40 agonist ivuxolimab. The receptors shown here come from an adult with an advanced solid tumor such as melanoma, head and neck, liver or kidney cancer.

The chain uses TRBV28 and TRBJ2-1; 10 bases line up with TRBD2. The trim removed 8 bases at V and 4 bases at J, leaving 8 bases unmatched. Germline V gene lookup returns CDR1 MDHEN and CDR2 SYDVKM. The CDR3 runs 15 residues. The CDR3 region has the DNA TGTGCCAGCCTCCCCGTAGCGGGAGGTTACAATGAGCAGTTCTTC. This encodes CASLPVAGGYNEQFF.

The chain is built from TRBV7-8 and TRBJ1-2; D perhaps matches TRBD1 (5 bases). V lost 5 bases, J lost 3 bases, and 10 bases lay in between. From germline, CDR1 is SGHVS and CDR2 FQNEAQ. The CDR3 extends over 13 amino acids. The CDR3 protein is CASSVGTDYGYTF. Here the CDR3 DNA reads TGTGCCAGCAGCGTCGGGACGGACTATGGCTACACCTTC.

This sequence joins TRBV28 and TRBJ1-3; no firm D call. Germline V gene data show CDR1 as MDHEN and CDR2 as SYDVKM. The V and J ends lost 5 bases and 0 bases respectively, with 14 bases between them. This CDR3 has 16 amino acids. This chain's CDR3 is CASSLSDRLSGNTIYF. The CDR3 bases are TGTGCCAGCAGTCTCTCGGACCGACTCTCTGGAAACACCATATATTTT.

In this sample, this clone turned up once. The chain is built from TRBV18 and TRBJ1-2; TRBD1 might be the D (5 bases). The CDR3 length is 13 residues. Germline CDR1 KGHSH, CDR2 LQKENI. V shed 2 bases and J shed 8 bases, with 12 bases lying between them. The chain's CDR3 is CASSPMAREGYTF. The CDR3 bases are TGTGCCAGCTCACCAATGGCCAGGGAAGGCTACACCTTC.

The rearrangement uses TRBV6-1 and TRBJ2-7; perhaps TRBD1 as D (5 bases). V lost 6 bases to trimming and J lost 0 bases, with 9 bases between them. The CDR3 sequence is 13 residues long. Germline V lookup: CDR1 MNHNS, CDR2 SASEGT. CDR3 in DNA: TGTGCCAGCAGCAAGACAGTCTCCTACGAGCAGTACTTC. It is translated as CASSKTVSYEQYF.

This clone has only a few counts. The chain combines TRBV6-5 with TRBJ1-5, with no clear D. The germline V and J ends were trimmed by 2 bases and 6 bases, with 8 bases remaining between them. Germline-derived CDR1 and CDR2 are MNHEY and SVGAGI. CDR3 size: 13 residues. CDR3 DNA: TGTGCCAGCAGTTACGGACGGAGTCAGCCCCAGCATTTT. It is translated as CASSYGRSQPQHF.

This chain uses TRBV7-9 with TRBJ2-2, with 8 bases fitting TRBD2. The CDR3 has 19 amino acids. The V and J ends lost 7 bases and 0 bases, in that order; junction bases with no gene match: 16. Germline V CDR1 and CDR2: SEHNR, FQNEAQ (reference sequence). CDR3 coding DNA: TGTGCCAGCAACCCTCGGGGGGGAACGGGGACAACGAACACCGGGGAGCTGTTTTTT. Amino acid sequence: CASNPRGGTGTTNTGELFF. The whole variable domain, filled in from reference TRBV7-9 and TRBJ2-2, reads DTGVSQNPRHKITKRGQNVTFRCDPISEHNRLYWYRQTLGQGPEFLTYFQNEAQLEKSRLLSDRFSAERPKGSFSTLEIQRTEQGDSAMYLCASNPRGGTGTTNTGELFFGEGSRLTVL.

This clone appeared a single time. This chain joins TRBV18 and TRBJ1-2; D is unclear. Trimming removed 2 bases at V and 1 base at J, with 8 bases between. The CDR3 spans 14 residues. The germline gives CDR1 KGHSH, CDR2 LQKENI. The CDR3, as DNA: TGTGCCAGCTCACCAAGGGATTTTAACTATGGCTACACCTTC. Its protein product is CASSPRDFNYGYTF.

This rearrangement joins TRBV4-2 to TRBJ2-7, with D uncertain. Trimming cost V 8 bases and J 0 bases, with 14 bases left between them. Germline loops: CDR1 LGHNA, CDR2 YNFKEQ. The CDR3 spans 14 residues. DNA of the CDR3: TGTGCCAGCCAGAACCGCGGATTCTCCTACGAGCAGTACTTC. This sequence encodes CASQNRGFSYEQYF.

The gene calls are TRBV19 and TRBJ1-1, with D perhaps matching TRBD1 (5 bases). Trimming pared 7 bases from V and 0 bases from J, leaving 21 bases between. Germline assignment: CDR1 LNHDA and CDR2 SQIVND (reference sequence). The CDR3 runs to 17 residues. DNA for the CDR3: TGTGCCAGTACCAATCGGGCCGGCGGGGGTATGAACACTGAAGCTTTCTTT. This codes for CASTNRAGGGMNTEAFF.

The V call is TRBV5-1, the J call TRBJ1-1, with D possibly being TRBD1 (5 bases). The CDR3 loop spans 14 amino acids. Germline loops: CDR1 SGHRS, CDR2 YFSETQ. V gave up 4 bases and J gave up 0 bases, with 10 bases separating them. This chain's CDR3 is CASSRQGLNTEAFF. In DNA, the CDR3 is TGCGCCAGCAGCCGCCAGGGTTTGAACACTGAAGCTTTCTTT.

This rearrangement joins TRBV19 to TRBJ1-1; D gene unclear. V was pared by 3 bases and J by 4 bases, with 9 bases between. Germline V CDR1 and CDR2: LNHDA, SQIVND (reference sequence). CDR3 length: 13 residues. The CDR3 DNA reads TGTGCCAGTAGTATCGCGCACGGCACTGAAGCTTTCTTT. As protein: CASSIAHGTEAFF.

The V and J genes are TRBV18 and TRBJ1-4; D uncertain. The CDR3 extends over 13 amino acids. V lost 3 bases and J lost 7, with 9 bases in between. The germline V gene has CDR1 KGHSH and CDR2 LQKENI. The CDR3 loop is CASSPGVGEKLFF. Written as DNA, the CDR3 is TGTGCCAGCTCACCCGGGGTTGGTGAAAAACTGTTTTTT.

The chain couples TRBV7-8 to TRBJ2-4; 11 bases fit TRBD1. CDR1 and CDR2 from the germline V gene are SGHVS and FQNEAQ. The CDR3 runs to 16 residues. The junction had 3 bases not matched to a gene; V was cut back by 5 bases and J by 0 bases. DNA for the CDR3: TGTGCCAGCAGCGGACAGGGGGCCTTAGCCAAAAACATTCAGTACTTC. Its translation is CASSGQGALAKNIQYF.

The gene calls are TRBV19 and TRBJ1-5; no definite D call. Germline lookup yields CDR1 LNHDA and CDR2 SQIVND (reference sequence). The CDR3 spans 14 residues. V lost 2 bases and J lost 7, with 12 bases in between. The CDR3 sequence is CASSIPGGEQPQHF. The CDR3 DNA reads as TGTGCCAGTAGTATACCGGGCGGTGAACAGCCCCAGCATTTT.

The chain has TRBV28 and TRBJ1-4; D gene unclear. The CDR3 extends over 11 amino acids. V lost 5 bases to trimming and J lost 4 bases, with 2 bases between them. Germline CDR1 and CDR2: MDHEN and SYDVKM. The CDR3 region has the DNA TGTGCCAGCAGTGTTAATGAAAAACTGTTTTTT. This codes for CASSVNEKLFF.

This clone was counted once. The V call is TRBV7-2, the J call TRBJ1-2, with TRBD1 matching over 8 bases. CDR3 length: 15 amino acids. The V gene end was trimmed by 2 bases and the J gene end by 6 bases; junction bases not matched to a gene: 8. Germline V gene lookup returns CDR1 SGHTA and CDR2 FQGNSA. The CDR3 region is CASSLKWAGGDGYTF. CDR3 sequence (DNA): TGTGCCAGCAGCTTAAAATGGGCAGGGGGCGATGGCTACACCTTC.

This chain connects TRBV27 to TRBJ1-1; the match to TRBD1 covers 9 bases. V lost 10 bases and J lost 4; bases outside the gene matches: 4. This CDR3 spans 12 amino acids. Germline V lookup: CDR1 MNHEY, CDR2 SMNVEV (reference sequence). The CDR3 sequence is CATLTGGTEAFF. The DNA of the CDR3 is TGTGCCACCCTGACAGGGGGCACTGAAGCTTTCTTT.

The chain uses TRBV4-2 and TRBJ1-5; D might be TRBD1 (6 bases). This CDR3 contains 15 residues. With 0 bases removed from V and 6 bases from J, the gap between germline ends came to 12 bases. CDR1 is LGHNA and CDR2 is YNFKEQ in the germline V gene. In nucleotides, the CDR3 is TGTGCCAGCAGCCAAGATCCCCAGGGGAGTCAGCCCCAGCATTTT. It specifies CASSQDPQGSQPQHF.

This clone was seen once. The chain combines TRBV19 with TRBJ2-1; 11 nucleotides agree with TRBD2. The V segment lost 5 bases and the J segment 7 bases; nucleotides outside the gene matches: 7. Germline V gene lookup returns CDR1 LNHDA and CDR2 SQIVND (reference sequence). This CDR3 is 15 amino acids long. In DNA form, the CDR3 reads TGTGCCAGTAGTTTTAGCGGGAGGGTAAGGAATGAGCAGTTCTTC. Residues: CASSFSGRVRNEQFF.

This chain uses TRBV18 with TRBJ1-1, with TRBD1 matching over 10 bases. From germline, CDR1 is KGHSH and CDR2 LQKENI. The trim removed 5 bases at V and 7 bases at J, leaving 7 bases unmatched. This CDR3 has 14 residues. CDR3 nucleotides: TGTGCCAGCTCATCGCCGGGACAGGGGTTTGAAGCTTTCTTT. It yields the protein CASSSPGQGFEAFF.

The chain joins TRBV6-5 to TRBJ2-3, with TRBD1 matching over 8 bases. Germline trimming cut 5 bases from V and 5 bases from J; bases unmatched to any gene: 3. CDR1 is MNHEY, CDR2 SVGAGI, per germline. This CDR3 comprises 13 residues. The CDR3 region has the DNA TGTGCCAGCAGTAGACAGGGGCGAGATACGCAGTATTTT. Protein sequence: CASSRQGRDTQYF.

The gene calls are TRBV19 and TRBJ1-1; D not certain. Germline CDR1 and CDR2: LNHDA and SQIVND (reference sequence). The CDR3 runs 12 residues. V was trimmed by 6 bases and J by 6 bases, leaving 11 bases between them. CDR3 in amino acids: CASRAAVAEAFF. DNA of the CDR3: TGTGCCAGTAGGGCGGCGGTGGCTGAAGCTTTCTTT.

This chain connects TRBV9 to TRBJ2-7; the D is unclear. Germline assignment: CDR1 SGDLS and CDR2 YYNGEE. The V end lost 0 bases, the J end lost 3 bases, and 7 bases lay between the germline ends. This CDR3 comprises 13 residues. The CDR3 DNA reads TGTGCCAGCAGCGTAGGTGCAGGCTACGAGCAGTACTTC. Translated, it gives CASSVGAGYEQYF.

The CDR3 protein is CASSLPATGWTGEQYF. The CDR3 DNA follows: TGTGCCAGCAGTTTACCCGCAACAGGTTGGACTGGCGAGCAGTACTTC. V and J are TRBV28 and TRBJ2-7, with D possibly being TRBD1 or TRBD2 (5 bases each). V lost 2 bases, J lost 6 bases, and 20 bases lay in between. The CDR3 consists of 16 residues. The germline V gene encodes CDR1 MDHEN and CDR2 SYDVKM.

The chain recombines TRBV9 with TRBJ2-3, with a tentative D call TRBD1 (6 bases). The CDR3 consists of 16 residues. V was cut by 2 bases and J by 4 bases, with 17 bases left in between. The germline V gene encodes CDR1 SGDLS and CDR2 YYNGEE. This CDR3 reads CASSVSITGSPDTQYF. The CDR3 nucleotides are TGTGCCAGCAGCGTCTCGATCACAGGGAGCCCAGATACGCAGTATTTT.

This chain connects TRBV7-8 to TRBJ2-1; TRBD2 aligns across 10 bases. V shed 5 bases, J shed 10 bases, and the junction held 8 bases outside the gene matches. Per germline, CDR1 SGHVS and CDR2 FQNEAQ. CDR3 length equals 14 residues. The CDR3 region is CASSGRLAGPEQFF. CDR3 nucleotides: TGTGCCAGCAGCGGACGACTAGCGGGTCCCGAGCAGTTCTTC.

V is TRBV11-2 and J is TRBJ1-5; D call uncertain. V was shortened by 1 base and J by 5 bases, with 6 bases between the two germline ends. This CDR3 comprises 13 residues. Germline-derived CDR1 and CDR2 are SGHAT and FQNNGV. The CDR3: CASSLALYQPQHF. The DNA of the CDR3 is TGTGCCAGCAGCTTAGCATTGTATCAGCCCCAGCATTTT.

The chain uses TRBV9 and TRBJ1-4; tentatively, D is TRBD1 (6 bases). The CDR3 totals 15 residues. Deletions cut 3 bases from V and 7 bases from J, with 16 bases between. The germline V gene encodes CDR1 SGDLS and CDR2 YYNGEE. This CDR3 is CASSALDRGREKLFF. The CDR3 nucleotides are TGTGCCAGCAGCGCCTTGGACAGAGGACGTGAAAAACTGTTTTTT.

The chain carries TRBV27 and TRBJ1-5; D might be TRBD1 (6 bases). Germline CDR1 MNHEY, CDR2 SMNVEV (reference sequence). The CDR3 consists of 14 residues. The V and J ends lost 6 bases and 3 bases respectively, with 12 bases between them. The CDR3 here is CASRLQGSNQPQHF. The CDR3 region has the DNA TGTGCCAGCAGACTACAGGGATCCAATCAGCCCCAGCATTTT.

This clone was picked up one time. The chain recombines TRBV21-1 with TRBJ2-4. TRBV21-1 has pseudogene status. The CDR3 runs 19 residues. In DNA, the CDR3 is TGTGCCAGCAGCAAAGATCGGACAGAGGGGAGGAAGGGCAAAAACATTCAGTACTTC. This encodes CASSKDRTEGRKGKNIQYF.

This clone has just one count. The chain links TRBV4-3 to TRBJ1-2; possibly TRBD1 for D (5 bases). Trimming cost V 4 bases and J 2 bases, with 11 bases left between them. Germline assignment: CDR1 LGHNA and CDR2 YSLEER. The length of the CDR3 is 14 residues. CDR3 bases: TGCGCCAGCAGCCCGGGACGGAAAAACTATGGCTACACCTTC. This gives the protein CASSPGRKNYGYTF.